The 12 T cell receptor beta chains in this list originate from one sample, sequenced in a study of cytomegalovirus exposure and HLA in healthy donors. The PCR employed 60 Vbeta primers together with 13 Jbeta primers. Data came from immunoSEQ multiplex PCR; TCRdb stores just in-frame clones and leaves some out. The table records 100,000 to 150,000 clones, 75% of them present only once. Source material: PBMCs. These receptors came from a woman aged 50 to 65 in good health and CMV-seronegative.

V gene TRBV6-4 combines with J gene TRBJ2-3; D is unresolved. Trimming removed 3 bases from V and 2 bases from J, with 6 bases in between. Germline V gene lookup returns CDR1 MRHNA and CDR2 SNTAGT. The length of the CDR3 is 13 residues. The CDR3 sequence: CASSEHNTDTQYF. CDR3 coding DNA: TGTGCCAGCAGTGAACACAACACAGATACGCAGTATTTT.

The chain couples TRBV9 to TRBJ2-3, with D maybe TRBD2 (8 bases). The V gene's germline CDR1 is SGDLS and CDR2 YYNGEE. V gave up 0 bases and J gave up 1 base, with 12 bases separating them. The CDR3 has 16 amino acids. The CDR3 nucleotides read TGTGCCAGCAGCGTAGCGGGGGGGACAGGCACAGATACGCAGTATTTT. It specifies CASSVAGGTGTDTQYF.

This clone was counted at least ten times. The rearrangement uses TRBV25-1 and TRBJ2-7; D may be TRBD1 (7 bases). The CDR3 covers 14 residues. Trimming removed 1 base from V and 7 bases from J, with 14 bases in between. Germline CDR1 reads MGHDK; CDR2 reads SYGVNS. CDR3 nucleotides: TGTGCCAGCAGTGAATTAGGCAGGGGGGATGAGCAGTACTTC. Its translation: CASSELGRGDEQYF.

The V call is TRBV28, the J call TRBJ2-1; TRBD2 matches at 10 bases. Per the germline V gene, CDR1 is MDHEN and CDR2 is SYDVKM. This CDR3 contains 12 residues. J gave up 7 bases and V 6 bases, and 0 bases lay outside the gene matches. The CDR3 here is CASRLAGNEQFF. DNA for the CDR3: TGTGCCAGCAGACTAGCGGGGAATGAGCAGTTCTTC.

The V call is TRBV7-9, the J call TRBJ2-2; 13 nucleotides agree with TRBD2. Germline CDR1 reads SEHNR; CDR2 reads FQNEAQ (reference sequence). The CDR3 totals 17 residues. With 5 bases clipped from V and 3 bases from J, the junction kept 6 bases outside the gene matches. CDR3 sequence: CASSPGLAGLYTGELFF. The CDR3 bases are TGTGCCAGCAGCCCGGGACTAGCGGGACTATACACCGGGGAGCTGTTTTTT.

This sequence joins TRBV7-3 and TRBJ2-5, with D perhaps TRBD2 (6 bases). The CDR3 spans 13 residues. Trimming took off 5 bases at V and 2 bases at J, with 9 bases between the two ends. The germline gives CDR1 SGHTA, CDR2 FQGTGA. CDR3 protein: CASSPGLQETQYF. The CDR3 DNA is TGTGCCAGCAGCCCGGGACTTCAAGAGACCCAGTACTTC.

CDR3 loop: CASSSDSVTTYEQYF. The CDR3 nucleotides are TGTGCCAGCAGCTCCGATAGCGTTACCACCTACGAGCAGTACTTC. The rearrangement uses TRBV7-2 and TRBJ2-5, with TRBD2 as a possible D gene (5 bases). The DNA end lines up better with TRBJ2-7; the J call may be wrong. CDR3 length: 15 residues. Germline V lookup: CDR1 SGHTA, CDR2 FQGNSA.

The J gene is TRBJ2-2, the V gene TRBV5-6; weak D call: TRBD2 (6 bases). This CDR3 comprises 15 residues. V lost 2 bases, J lost 1 base, and 9 bases lay in between. CDR1 and CDR2 (germline): SGHDT, YYEEEE. CDR3 nucleotides: TGTGCCAGCAGCTTTCTAGCGAAGAACACCGGGGAGCTGTTTTTT. Protein: CASSFLAKNTGELFF.

In its sample, this clone was seen once. The V and J genes are TRBV19 and TRBJ1-1, with D unclear. Between the trimmed V and J ends, which lost 3 bases and 2 bases, there was a span of 13 bases. There are 15 residues in the CDR3. Germline lookup yields CDR1 LNHDA and CDR2 SQIVND (reference sequence). DNA of the CDR3: TGTGCCAGTAGTATGAGAATGGGGAGAAACACTGAAGCTTTCTTT. Translated: CASSMRMGRNTEAFF.

The J gene is TRBJ1-4, the V gene TRBV2; 9 bases match TRBD1. The CDR3 loop spans 14 amino acids. V shed 6 bases and J 8 bases; nucleotides not matched to a gene: 7. Germline CDR1 SNHLY, CDR2 FYNNEI. CDR3 sequence reads: CASSPGQGLEKLFF. The CDR3 nucleotides read TGTGCCAGCAGCCCGGGACAGGGCCTGGAAAAACTGTTTTTT. Full variable domain (outside the CDR3, taken from reference TRBV2 and TRBJ1-4): EPEVTQTPSHQVTQMGQEVILRCVPISNHLYFYWYRQILGQKVEFLVSFYNNEISEKSEIFDDQFSVERPDGSNFTLKIRSTKLEDSAMYFCASSPGQGLEKLFFGSGTQLSVL.

The V gene is TRBV6-4, the J gene TRBJ1-5, with D unclear. V was shortened by 2 bases and J by 3 bases, with 5 bases between the two germline ends. Germline lookup yields CDR1 MRHNA and CDR2 SNTAGT. The CDR3 covers 13 residues. The CDR3 loop reads CASSDEPNQPQHF. CDR3 DNA sequence: TGTGCCAGCAGTGACGAGCCCAATCAGCCCCAGCATTTT.

This clone was observed a handful of times. This rearrangement joins TRBV28 to TRBJ2-7; 7 bases are shared with TRBD2. Trimming cost V 7 bases and J 1 base; bases outside gene matches: 10. This CDR3 contains 15 residues. Germline CDR1 MDHEN, CDR2 SYDVKM. CDR3 nucleotide sequence: TGTGCCAGCACCTCAGCGGGACTCGGTTCCTACGAGCAGTACTTC. This sequence encodes CASTSAGLGSYEQYF.